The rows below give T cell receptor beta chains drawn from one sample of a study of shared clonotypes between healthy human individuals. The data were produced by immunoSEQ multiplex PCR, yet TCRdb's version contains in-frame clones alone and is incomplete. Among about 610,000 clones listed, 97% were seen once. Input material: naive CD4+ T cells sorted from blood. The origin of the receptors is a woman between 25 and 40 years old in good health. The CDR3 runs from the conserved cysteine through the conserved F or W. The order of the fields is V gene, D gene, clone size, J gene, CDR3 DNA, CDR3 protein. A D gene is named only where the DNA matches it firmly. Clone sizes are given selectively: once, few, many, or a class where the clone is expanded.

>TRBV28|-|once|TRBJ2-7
TGTGCCAGCAGTAGACACTACGAGCAGTACTTC
CASSRHYEQYF
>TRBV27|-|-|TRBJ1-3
TGTGCCAGCAGTTTAGCTGGCGGGGAGGGCTCTGGAAACACCATATATTTT
CASSLAGGEGSGNTIYF
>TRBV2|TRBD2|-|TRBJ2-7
TGTGCCAGCAGTGTAGGACTAGCGGCTTACTCCTACGAGCAGTACTTC
CASSVGLAAYSYEQYF
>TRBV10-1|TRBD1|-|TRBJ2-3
TGCGCCAGCAGTGAGTCGGCCGGGACAGGGGTGGTCGCAGATACGCAGTATTTT
CASSESAGTGVVADTQYF
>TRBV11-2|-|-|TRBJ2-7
TGTGCCAGCAGCTTAGCGTACGGCTACTCCTACGAGCAGTACTTC
CASSLAYGYSYEQYF
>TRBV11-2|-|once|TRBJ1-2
TGTGCCAGCAGCCAGGCCGACTATGGCTACACCTTC
CASSQADYGYTF
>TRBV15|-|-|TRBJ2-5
TGTGCCACCAGCAGAGGAGCCCGCCAAGAGACCCAGTACTTC
CATSRGARQETQYF
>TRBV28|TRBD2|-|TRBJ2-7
TGTGCCAGCAGGGGACTAGCGGGATATGGCGAGCAGTACTTC
CASRGLAGYGEQYF
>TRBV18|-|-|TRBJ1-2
TGTGCCAGCTCTAAAGAGGACACCCGGGGCTCCACCTTC
CASSKEDTRGSTF
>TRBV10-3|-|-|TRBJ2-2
TGTGCCATCTGCGAGGGGACGGGTCTCGGTAGCGGGGAGCTGTTTTTT
CAICEGTGLGSGELFF
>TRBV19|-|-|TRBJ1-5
TGTGCCAGTAGTAGGGTTTGGGGTGGCAATCAGCCCCAGCATTTT
CASSRVWGGNQPQHF
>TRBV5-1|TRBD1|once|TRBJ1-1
TGCGCCAGCAGCCCGGGACAGGGGTACACTGAAGCTTTCTTT
CASSPGQGYTEAFF
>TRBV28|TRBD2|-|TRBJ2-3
TGTGCCACAAGGAATCTAGCGGGAGGACCACGCACAGATACGCAGTATTTT
CATRNLAGGPRTDTQYF
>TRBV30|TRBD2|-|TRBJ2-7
TGTGCCTGGAGGGCGACTAGCGGGAGCTACGAGCAGTACTTC
CAWRATSGSYEQYF
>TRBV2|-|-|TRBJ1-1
TGTGCCAGCAATTGGGGAGCTGAAGCTTTCTTT
CASNWGAEAFF
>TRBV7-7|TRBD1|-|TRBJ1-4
TGTGCCAGCAGCTTAGAATTAGGGACAGAGCATGAAAAACTGTTTTTT
CASSLELGTEHEKLFF
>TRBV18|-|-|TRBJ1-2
TGTGCCAGCTCACCAACGGAGACAGCCTATAACTATGGCTACACCTTC
CASSPTETAYNYGYTF
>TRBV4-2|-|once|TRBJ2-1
TGTGCCAGCAGCCAAGTAACAAACCCAGGGCGGGCTTATAACAATGAGCAGTTCTTC
CASSQVTNPGRAYNNEQFF
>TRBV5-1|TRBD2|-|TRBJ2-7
TGCGCCAGCAGCTTGGGGACTAGCGGGAAATTCATCTACGAGCAGTACTTC
CASSLGTSGKFIYEQYF
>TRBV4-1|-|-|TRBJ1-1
TGCGCCAGCAGCCAAGCTCTTACCATTCAACTTATGAACACTGAAGCTTTCTTT
CASSQALTIQLMNTEAFF
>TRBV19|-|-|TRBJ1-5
TGTGCCAGCCGTGAAAAGACCAGAAGGGGTACCAATCAGCCCCAGCATTTT
CASREKTRRGTNQPQHF
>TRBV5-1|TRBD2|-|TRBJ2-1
TGCGCCAGCAGCTCTGGACTAGCGGGTATCTCCTACAATGAGCAGTTCTTC
CASSSGLAGISYNEQFF
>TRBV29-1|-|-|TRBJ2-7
TGCAGCGTAACAGGGTTGGTCGGTGGCGAGCAGTACTTC
CSVTGLVGGEQYF
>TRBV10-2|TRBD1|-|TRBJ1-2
TGCGCCAGCAGGGGGACAGGCACGGGGTATGGCTACACCTTC
CASRGTGTGYGYTF
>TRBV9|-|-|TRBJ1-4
TGTGCCAGCAGTGCAACAGGGACCCTTATTGAAAAACTGTTTTTT
CASSATGTLIEKLFF
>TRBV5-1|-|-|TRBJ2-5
TGCGCCAGCAGCTTGGATAAGACCCAGTACTTC
CASSLDKTQYF
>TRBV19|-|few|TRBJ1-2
TGTGCCAGTAAAATGGAGGGGTGGAGCCAGCCTGGCTACACCTTC
CASKMEGWSQPGYTF
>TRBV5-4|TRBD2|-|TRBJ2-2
TGTGCCAGCAGCCAGGGACTAGCGGGGACGAACACCGGGGAGCTGTTTTTT
CASSQGLAGTNTGELFF
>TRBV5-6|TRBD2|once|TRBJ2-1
TGTGCCAGCAGCTCCGGGACTAGCGGGAGTTACTCCTTTAATGAGCAGTTCTTC
CASSSGTSGSYSFNEQFF